These 30 T cell receptor beta chains were all obtained from the same sample, sequenced in a study of Graves' ophthalmopathy and Graves' hyperthyroidism. TCR beta CDR3 regions were amplified from RNA transcripts. An initial RT-PCR round employing HTBI primers preceded a second-round multiplex PCR. Each CDR3 protein gets one entry after TCRdb re-called the multiplex PCR reads with MiXCR. This sample carries hundreds of thousands of distinct CDR3 sequences, about 46% of them seen once, and the ten largest clones take about 45%. The sample consisted of peripheral blood. The source is an adult man with Graves' ophthalmopathy.

This clonotype was observed a handful of times. The rearrangement joins TRBV7-3 to TRBJ2-2; a possible D gene is TRBD1 (6 bases). Per the germline V gene, CDR1 is SGHTA and CDR2 is FQGTGA. The V gene lost 4 bases and the J gene lost 3 bases, with 12 bases spanning the gap. This CDR3 has 15 amino acids. CDR3 nucleotides: TGTGCCAGCAGCTCCACAGGGTCGGACACCGGGGAGCTGTTTTTT. This translates into CASSSTGSDTGELFF.

The chain recombines TRBV9 with TRBJ1-6; TRBD1 might be the D (5 bases). The CDR3 loop spans 15 amino acids. Deletions cut 4 bases from V and 8 bases from J, with 16 bases between. Germline assignment: CDR1 SGDLS and CDR2 YYNGEE. CDR3 in amino acids: CASSQVFRGDSPLHF. The DNA for the CDR3 is TGTGCCAGCAGCCAAGTTTTTCGGGGGGATTCACCCCTCCACTTT.

V is TRBV3-1 and J is TRBJ2-5; D is uncertain. CDR1 is LGHDT and CDR2 is YNNKEL in the germline V gene (reference sequence). The CDR3 totals 12 residues. The germline V and J ends were trimmed by 3 bases and 5 bases, with 7 bases remaining between them. CDR3 residues: CASSHHRETQYF. CDR3 nucleotides: TGTGCCAGCAGCCACCATCGGGAGACCCAGTACTTC.

The table lists this clonotype with a few counts. The chain joins TRBV24-1 to TRBJ2-5; maybe TRBD2 (6 bases). The V gene's germline CDR1 is KGHDR and CDR2 SFDVKD. The CDR3 covers 17 residues. The germline V and J ends were trimmed by 4 bases and 0 bases, with 17 bases remaining between them. The CDR3 bases are TGTGCCACCAGTGACCTGCGGGACGGGTCGTACCAAGAGACCCAGTACTTC. Protein sequence: CATSDLRDGSYQETQYF.

Many counts were recorded for this clonotype. This chain connects TRBV10-3 to TRBJ1-6, with a weak D call TRBD1 (6 bases). V gave up 8 bases and J gave up 8 bases, with 13 bases separating them. The CDR3 is made up of 13 amino acids. Germline loops: CDR1 ENHRY, CDR2 SYGVKD. CDR3 DNA sequence: TGTGCCATCGGAACAGGGAGGGATTCACCCCTCCACTTT. Residues: CAIGTGRDSPLHF.

The V gene is TRBV10-2, the J gene TRBJ1-4; unclear D gene. V was trimmed by 3 bases and J by 7 bases, leaving 6 bases between them. The CDR3 consists of 12 residues. Germline assignment: CDR1 WSHSY and CDR2 SAAADI. This chain's CDR3 is CASSDGVEKLFF. The CDR3 coding sequence is TGCGCCAGCAGTGATGGGGTTGAAAAACTGTTTTTT.

This chain uses TRBV12-3 or TRBV12-4 with TRBJ1-5; 7 nucleotides line up with TRBD1. The length of the CDR3 is 16 residues. V trimming: 4 bases; J trimming: 5 bases; junction bases outside the gene matches: 11. CDR3 DNA sequence: TGTGCCAGCAGTTACGGACCGGGACAGAATGATCAGCCCCAGCATTTT. This codes for CASSYGPGQNDQPQHF.

This clonotype was found many times. The chain uses TRBV7-3 and TRBJ1-6; 8 bases align to TRBD1. The trim removed 5 bases at V and 6 bases at J, leaving 12 bases unmatched. The CDR3 is 17 residues long. Looked up from germline, CDR1 is SGHTA and CDR2 is FQGTGA. The CDR3 DNA sequence: TGTGCCAGCAGCCTTCGTTCCCAAGACAGGGGTAATTCACCCCTCCACTTT. Its protein product is CASSLRSQDRGNSPLHF.

This clonotype appeared a few times. The rearrangement joins TRBV6-5 to TRBJ1-2, with D unclear. Germline-derived CDR1 and CDR2 are MNHEY and SVGAGI. The CDR3 contains 15 residues. The V end lost 5 bases, the J end lost 2 bases, and 15 bases lay between the germline ends. The CDR3 region is CASSRDWANNYGYTF. The CDR3 DNA reads TGTGCCAGCAGTAGAGACTGGGCGAACAACTATGGCTACACCTTC.

This rearrangement joins TRBV7-2 to TRBJ1-2; 8 nucleotides align to TRBD1. CDR1 SGHTA and CDR2 FQGNSA come from the germline V gene. The CDR3 sequence is 14 residues long. The trim removed 4 bases at V and 13 bases at J, leaving 14 bases unmatched. CDR3 sequence reads: CASSSLRDRLFPTF. In nucleotides, the CDR3 is TGTGCCAGCAGCTCCCTCCGGGACAGGTTATTTCCCACCTTC.

This clonotype was detected only a few times. An end of the junction differs from the germline gene, which may be a read error. The chain uses TRBV10-3 and TRBJ1-5; 7 bases are a match to TRBD1. Germline V gene data show CDR1 as ENHRY and CDR2 as SYGVKD. This CDR3 has 16 amino acids. Written as DNA, the CDR3 is TGTGCCAGCAGTGAATTGGCCAGGGGGAGGAATCAGCCCCAGCATTTT. Its protein is CASSELARGRNQPQHF.

The V call is TRBV7-2, the J call TRBJ2-2; a possible D gene is TRBD2 (7 bases). Trimming removed 3 bases from V and 4 bases from J, with 15 bases in between. Germline assignment: CDR1 SGHTA and CDR2 FQGNSA. This CDR3 region has 16 residues. CDR3 sequence: CASSLRGGAGTGELFF. Here the CDR3 DNA reads TGTGCCAGCAGCTTGCGAGGGGGGGCGGGCACCGGGGAGCTGTTTTTT. The full variable domain, completed using reference TRBV7-2 and TRBJ2-2, is GAGVSQSPSNKVTEKGKDVELRCDPISGHTALYWYRQSLGQGLEFLIYFQGNSAPDKSGLPSDRFSAERTGGSVSTLTIQRTQQEDSAVYLCASSLRGGAGTGELFFGEGSRLTVL.

In DNA, the CDR3 is TGTGCCAGCAGTTTGGTGATGAGGGTAACTAACTATGGCTACACCTTC. Its protein is CASSLVMRVTNYGYTF. The chain carries TRBV12-3 or TRBV12-4 and TRBJ1-2; D is ambiguous. The V end was cut by 3 bases, the J end by 0 bases, with 14 bases between. The CDR3 is made up of 16 amino acids.

The chain links TRBV10-3 to TRBJ1-2; perhaps TRBD1 as D (5 bases). This CDR3 region has 15 residues. Looked up from germline, CDR1 is ENHRY and CDR2 is SYGVKD. V lost 0 bases and J 3 bases, leaving 11 bases between the germline ends. This CDR3 is CAISESTAGDYGYTF. DNA for the CDR3: TGTGCCATCAGTGAGTCGACGGCGGGGGACTATGGCTACACCTTC.

This clonotype was recorded only once. The chain uses TRBV24-1 and TRBJ1-1; possible D gene TRBD1, 5 bases. V was clipped by 5 bases and J by 4 bases, with 16 bases between them. The CDR3 sequence is 15 residues long. Germline V gene lookup returns CDR1 KGHDR and CDR2 SFDVKD. CDR3 loop: CATSGSGGSSTEAFF. The CDR3 DNA sequence: TGTGCCACCAGTGGGTCGGGGGGATCTAGCACTGAAGCTTTCTTT.

This rearrangement joins TRBV2 to TRBJ2-7, with 8 bases aligning to TRBD1. There are 14 residues in the CDR3. V shed 3 bases, J shed 3 bases, and the junction held 4 bases outside the gene matches. The germline V gene has CDR1 SNHLY and CDR2 FYNNEI. Here the CDR3 reads CASSDETGDYEQYF. The CDR3 coding sequence is TGTGCCAGCAGTGACGAGACAGGGGACTACGAGCAGTACTTC.

This clonotype was counted many times. The CDR3 is CASSEYGQGKSSPLHF. The CDR3 bases are TGTGCCAGCAGTGAATATGGACAGGGGAAAAGTTCACCCCTCCACTTT. The rearrangement uses TRBV2 and TRBJ1-6; TRBD1 agrees at 9 bases. Germline V lookup: CDR1 SNHLY, CDR2 FYNNEI. Trimming at V came to 2 bases and at J to 9 bases, leaving 8 bases not matched to a gene. The CDR3 is 16 residues long. Combining the CDR3 with reference TRBV2 and TRBJ1-6 gives the whole variable domain EPEVTQTPSHQVTQMGQEVILRCVPISNHLYFYWYRQILGQKVEFLVSFYNNEISEKSEIFDDQFSVERPDGSNFTLKIRSTKLEDSAMYFCASSEYGQGKSSPLHFGNGTRLTVT.

About this clonotype itself: This could be a read error, since a much larger clone is one nucleotide away. The genes are TRBV7-3 and TRBJ2-5; D may correspond to TRBD1 or TRBD2 (5 bases each). The CDR3 consists of 13 residues. Germline CDR1 is SGHTA and CDR2 is FQGTGA. Trimming left V 3 bases short and J 10 bases short, with 15 bases between. The CDR3 nucleotides read TGTGCCAGCAGCTTTACGGCCCGGGACGACCAGTACTTC. Protein: CASSFTARDDQYF.

Comment on this clonotype: A read error may produce the germline difference seen at one junction end. The chain uses TRBV24-1 and TRBJ2-7, with 8 bases matching TRBD1. The CDR3 spans 13 residues. Germline-derived CDR1 and CDR2 are KGHDR and SFDVKD. The CDR3 loop is CATSDTDRVEQHF. CDR3 DNA sequence: TGTGCCACCAGTGATACGGACAGGGTCGAGCAGCACTTC.

J is TRBJ1-5 and V is TRBV2, with a tentative D call TRBD1 (5 bases). V was shortened by 3 bases and J by 10 bases, with 13 bases between the two germline ends. The CDR3 totals 13 residues. Germline lookup yields CDR1 SNHLY and CDR2 FYNNEI. CDR3 coding DNA: TGTGCCAGCAGTGACAGGGAGATACGACCCCAGCATTTT. This encodes CASSDREIRPQHF.

This chain uses TRBV2 with TRBJ1-1; 7 bases are shared with TRBD1. Per the germline V gene, CDR1 is SNHLY and CDR2 is FYNNEI. The CDR3 loop spans 16 amino acids. V lost 7 bases, J lost 3 bases, and 14 bases stayed unmatched. The CDR3 reads CASIGVEGGVDTEAFF. The DNA of the CDR3 is TGTGCCAGCATCGGCGTTGAAGGGGGCGTGGACACTGAAGCTTTCTTT.

This clonotype was counted only a few times. The V call is TRBV11-2, the J call TRBJ1-6; D is perhaps TRBD1 (5 bases). Trimming left V 4 bases short and J 9 bases short, with 13 bases between. Germline V lookup: CDR1 SGHAT, CDR2 FQNNGV. The CDR3 consists of 14 residues. The CDR3 reads CASSSLRGTSPLHF. CDR3 sequence (DNA): TGTGCCAGCAGCTCACTTAGGGGTACTTCACCCCTCCACTTT.

The chain links TRBV29-1 to TRBJ2-5; 7 bases align to TRBD1. Germline CDR1 SQVTM, CDR2 ANQGSEA. The J segment lost 5 bases and the V segment lost 8 bases, leaving 8 bases of the junction unmatched. The CDR3 is 12 amino acids. CDR3 sequence: CSSRDRAETQYF. The CDR3 DNA reads TGCAGCAGTCGAGACAGGGCGGAGACCCAGTACTTC.

Turning to this clonotype: Possible read error: a much larger clone is one base away. This sequence joins TRBV7-2 and TRBJ1-1; D gene uncertain. The germline V gene encodes CDR1 SGHTA and CDR2 FQGNSA. The CDR3 length is 14 residues. CDR3 in DNA: TGTGCCAGCATCCTTCGGGCACCGAACACTGGAGCTTTCTTT. Translated: CASILRAPNTGAFF.

In its sample, this clonotype was seen a few times. J is TRBJ1-3 and V is TRBV5-4, with 7 bases that match TRBD1. This CDR3 spans 16 amino acids. Germline-derived CDR1 and CDR2 are SGHNT and YYREEE (reference sequence). Trimming removed 3 bases from V and 0 bases from J; junction bases left unmatched: 6. The CDR3, as DNA: TGTGCCAGCAGCTGGGGACAGCCTTCCTCTGGAAACACCATATATTTT. It is translated as CASSWGQPSSGNTIYF.

This clonotype was observed a handful of times. V and J are TRBV12-3 or TRBV12-4 and TRBJ2-7, with D perhaps TRBD2 (5 bases). The V end lost 4 bases, the J end lost 3 bases, and 7 bases lay between the germline ends. The CDR3 extends over 12 amino acids. The CDR3 here is CASSSRDYEQYF. In DNA form, the CDR3 reads TGTGCCAGCAGTTCCCGGGACTACGAGCAGTACTTC.

This clonotype has a count of ten or more. The chain has TRBV10-3 and TRBJ1-2, with a tentative D call TRBD1 (6 bases). Trimming removed 2 bases from V and 8 bases from J, with 18 bases in between. This CDR3 comprises 15 residues. The germline V gene has CDR1 ENHRY and CDR2 SYGVKD. This CDR3 is CAISEIRGQVDGYTF. As DNA, the CDR3 is TGTGCCATCAGTGAGATCCGGGGGCAGGTAGACGGCTACACCTTC.

The chain uses TRBV15 and TRBJ2-2; D not resolved. The ends were cut back, 3 bases at V and 0 bases at J, with 11 bases in the middle. This CDR3 comprises 16 residues. Germline V lookup: CDR1 LNHNV, CDR2 YYDKDF (reference sequence). This chain's CDR3 is CATSRESVANTGELFF. As DNA, the CDR3 is TGTGCCACCAGCAGGGAATCCGTCGCGAACACCGGGGAGCTGTTTTTT.

The chain carries TRBV7-2 and TRBJ1-3; D unresolved. CDR3 length equals 15 residues. Trimming stripped 2 bases from V and 0 bases from J, with 8 bases between. Looked up from germline, CDR1 is SGHTA and CDR2 is FQGNSA. CDR3 loop: CASSLSGYSGNTIYF. Here the CDR3 DNA reads TGTGCCAGCAGCTTATCCGGTTACTCTGGAAACACCATATATTTT.

J is TRBJ1-4 and V is TRBV9, with D possibly TRBD1 on 6 matching bases. This CDR3 comprises 14 residues. Trimming took off 3 bases at V and 5 bases at J, with 11 bases between the two ends. The germline CDR1 and CDR2 sequences are SGDLS and YYNGEE. In DNA form, the CDR3 reads TGTGCCAGCAGCGCCCAGGACAGCAATGAAAAACTGTTTTTT. It specifies CASSAQDSNEKLFF.